Listed below are T cell receptor beta chains from one sample, sequenced in a study of beta chain features in type 1 diabetes. Only in-frame clones appear in the TCRdb table, and some are missing; sequencing was by immunoSEQ multiplex PCR. The sample consists of under 150,000 clones, approximately 10% of them appearing once. Sequences were obtained from central memory CD4+ T cells from blood. Receptors originate from a man aged 25 to 45 with type 1 diabetes. Each CDR3 is given with its conserved first and last residue. A D gene is named only where the DNA matches it firmly. The listing skips clone size in some rows; elsewhere it reads once, few, many or a size class.

J: TRBJ1-6; size: NA; V: TRBV2; D: NA; CDR3: CASSPLGRGSPLHF; DNA: TGTGCCAGCAGTCCCCTGGGTAGGGGTTCACCCCTCCACTTT
J: TRBJ2-4; size: NA; V: TRBV12-5; D: NA; CDR3: CASGLDWENIQYF; DNA: TGTGCTAGTGGTTTAGACTGGGAAAACATTCAGTACTTC
J: TRBJ2-3; size: NA; V: TRBV5-1; D: NA; CDR3: CASRAGTSTDTQYF; DNA: TGCGCCAGCAGGGCAGGAACTAGCACAGATACGCAGTATTTT
J: TRBJ2-3; size: few; V: TRBV9; D: TRBD2; CDR3: CASSGGLVDTQYF; DNA: TGTGCCAGCAGCGGAGGACTAGTAGATACGCAGTATTTT
J: TRBJ1-2; size: few; V: TRBV5-6; D: NA; CDR3: CASSLGHAMGYTF; DNA: TGTGCCAGCAGCTTGGGACACGCTATGGGCTACACCTTC
J: TRBJ1-5; size: few; V: TRBV19; D: NA; CDR3: CASSINIEPQHF; DNA: TGTGCCAGTAGTATTAACATTGAGCCCCAGCATTTT
J: TRBJ2-1; size: few; V: TRBV20-1; D: NA; CDR3: CSARLDNEQFF; DNA: TGCAGTGCTAGACTAGACAATGAGCAGTTCTTC
J: TRBJ2-5; size: NA; V: TRBV9; D: TRBD2; CDR3: CASSVEWRGGRETQYF; DNA: TGTGCCAGCAGCGTAGAGTGGCGGGGGGGCCGGGAGACCCAGTACTTC
J: TRBJ2-5; size: NA; V: TRBV19; D: NA; CDR3: CASSISGSGETQYF; DNA: TGTGCCAGTAGTATATCCGGGTCGGGGGAGACCCAGTACTTC
J: TRBJ2-5; size: many; V: TRBV2; D: TRBD2; CDR3: CASKRGAGETQYF; DNA: TGTGCCAGCAAGCGGGGGGCGGGTGAGACCCAGTACTTC
J: TRBJ2-3; size: few; V: TRBV10-3; D: TRBD1; CDR3: CAIMRGTGEDTQYF; DNA: TGTGCCATCATGAGGGGGACAGGGGAAGATACGCAGTATTTT
J: TRBJ2-3; size: NA; V: TRBV6-5; D: NA; CDR3: CAILGGLRADTQYF; DNA: TGTGCCATTCTTGGGGGGTTAAGGGCAGATACGCAGTATTTT
J: TRBJ1-6; size: few; V: TRBV7-3; D: TRBD1; CDR3: CASSETGVGSPLHF; DNA: TGTGCCAGCAGCGAGACAGGGGTTGGTTCACCCCTCCACTTT
J: TRBJ2-7; size: NA; V: TRBV5-4; D: TRBD2; CDR3: CASSHSGVSSYEQYF; DNA: TGTGCCAGCAGTCATAGCGGGGTCTCTTCCTACGAGCAGTACTTC
J: TRBJ2-5; size: few; V: TRBV27; D: NA; CDR3: CASSPGQEETQYF; DNA: TGTGCCAGCAGTCCCGGACAAGAAGAGACCCAGTACTTC
J: TRBJ2-3; size: NA; V: TRBV7-9; D: TRBD2; CDR3: CASSSAQSGARTDTQYF; DNA: TGTGCCAGCAGCTCAGCCCAAAGCGGGGCCCGCACAGATACGCAGTATTTT
J: TRBJ1-6; size: few; V: TRBV7-9; D: TRBD1; CDR3: CASSLTGDSPLHF; DNA: TGTGCCAGCAGCTTAACAGGGGATTCACCCCTCCACTTT
J: TRBJ2-1; size: few; V: TRBV5-1; D: TRBD2; CDR3: CASSFASGAYNEQFF; DNA: TGCGCCAGCAGCTTTGCTAGCGGGGCCTACAATGAGCAGTTCTTC
J: TRBJ2-2; size: few; V: TRBV6-5; D: NA; CDR3: CASSYSKGGVTGELFF; DNA: TGTGCCAGCAGTTACTCCAAGGGGGGGGTCACCGGGGAGCTGTTTTTT
J: TRBJ2-7; size: few; V: TRBV18; D: TRBD1; CDR3: CASSRQGSEQYF; DNA: TGTGCCAGCTCAAGACAGGGGTCCGAGCAGTACTTC
J: TRBJ1-6; size: NA; V: TRBV2; D: NA; CDR3: CASSENLQYSPLHF; DNA: TGTGCCAGCAGTGAAAACCTCCAGTATTCACCCCTCCACTTT
J: TRBJ2-1; size: few; V: TRBV6-6; D: NA; CDR3: CASSYWGGPYNEQFF; DNA: TGTGCCAGCAGTTACTGGGGGGGGCCCTACAATGAGCAGTTCTTC
J: TRBJ2-3; size: NA; V: TRBV7-7; D: TRBD1; CDR3: CASSPLGQLRTQYF; DNA: TGTGCTAGCAGCCCCCTGGGACAGCTTCGTACGCAGTATTTT
J: TRBJ2-3; size: NA; V: TRBV5-4; D: TRBD2; CDR3: CASSPGLAGASTDTQYF; DNA: TGTGCCAGCAGCCCGGGACTAGCGGGGGCTAGCACAGATACGCAGTATTTT
J: TRBJ1-2; size: few; V: TRBV10-3; D: NA; CDR3: CAIGPSAGGGEGYTF; DNA: TGTGCCATCGGACCATCAGCGGGAGGGGGGGAAGGCTACACCTTC
J: TRBJ1-1; size: NA; V: TRBV5-4; D: NA; CDR3: CASSMGGGARVATEAFF; DNA: TGTGCCAGCAGCATGGGTGGGGGGGCGCGGGTAGCCACTGAAGCTTTCTTT
J: TRBJ2-2; size: few; V: TRBV5-1; D: TRBD2; CDR3: CASLGAGNTGELFF; DNA: TGCGCCAGCCTGGGAGCGGGGAATACCGGGGAGCTGTTTTTT
J: TRBJ1-6; size: NA; V: TRBV6-6; D: TRBD1; CDR3: CASGQQGRSPLHF; DNA: TGTGCCAGCGGACAACAGGGGCGGTCACCCCTCCACTTT
J: TRBJ2-1; size: few; V: TRBV5-5; D: TRBD1; CDR3: CASSPTGESYNEQFF; DNA: TGTGCCAGCAGCCCTACAGGGGAGTCCTACAATGAGCAGTTCTTC
J: TRBJ2-4; size: NA; V: TRBV9; D: NA; CDR3: CASSDSDGGYIQYF; DNA: TGTGCCAGCAGTGACTCGGACGGGGGTTACATTCAGTACTTC
J: TRBJ1-1; size: few; V: TRBV6-6; D: NA; CDR3: CATSKPSSLSTEAFF; DNA: TGTGCCACCTCCAAACCTTCTTCCCTCAGTACTGAAGCTTTCTTT
J: TRBJ1-5; size: NA; V: TRBV7-9; D: TRBD1; CDR3: CASSPTDRDGQPQHF; DNA: TGTGCCAGCAGCCCGACAGACAGGGATGGGCAGCCCCAGCATTTT
J: TRBJ2-5; size: NA; V: TRBV18; D: NA; CDR3: CASSPWTRVGAQETQYF; DNA: TGTGCCAGCTCACCATGGACCAGAGTGGGAGCCCAAGAGACCCAGTACTTC
J: TRBJ2-3; size: few; V: TRBV7-2; D: NA; CDR3: CASSGGTLRDTQYF; DNA: TGTGCCAGCAGCGGCGGGACCCTAAGGGATACGCAGTATTTT
J: TRBJ1-1; size: few; V: TRBV2; D: NA; CDR3: CASRVENTEAFF; DNA: TGTGCCAGCCGGGTGGAGAACACTGAAGCTTTCTTT
J: TRBJ1-2; size: NA; V: TRBV5-1; D: NA; CDR3: CASSFGGDGYTF; DNA: TGCGCCAGCAGCTTTGGGGGCGATGGCTACACCTTC
J: TRBJ2-7; size: NA; V: TRBV2; D: NA; CDR3: CASSEAGRASYEQYF; DNA: TGTGCCAGCAGTGAAGCCGGCAGGGCCTCCTACGAGCAGTACTTC